This entry lists 22 T cell receptor beta chains sequenced from one sample in a study of tumor-infiltrating lymphocytes in primary liver carcinoma. Starting material of approximately 500 ng total RNA yielded TCR beta cDNA via a constant-region primer. TCR beta libraries came from three nested multiplex PCR rounds using slightly modified ARM-PCR. TRBV1-TRBV30 forward and Cbeta reverse primers drove the first two approximately 10-cycle rounds. TCRdb independently ran MiXCR on the multiplex PCR reads; one entry per CDR3 protein. The sample consists of around 26,000 distinct CDR3 sequences, around 78% of them appearing once. Extraction of RNA together with DNA used about 17-31 mg of unsorted bulk tissue. Input material: liver tumor tissue from sampling region 3. Described subset: tumor region T3, left-lateral pole. The receptors stem from a man between 35 and 55 years old with primary liver carcinoma and hepatitis B virus infection.

Concerning this clonotype: Germline is not matched at one junction end, which may reflect a read error. The chain has TRBV6-1 and TRBJ1-1, with D maybe TRBD1 (5 bases). The CDR3 has 13 amino acids. The germline gives CDR1 MNHNS, CDR2 SASEGT. The DNA for the CDR3 is TGTGCCTGCAGTAGGGGCATGAACACTGAAGCCTTCTTT. As protein: CACSRGMNTEAFF.

The J gene is TRBJ2-1, the V gene TRBV11-2, with D possibly being TRBD1 (6 bases). Trimming shortened V by 9 bases and J by 2 bases, and 26 bases separated the two germline ends. Germline V gene data show CDR1 as SGHAT and CDR2 as FQNNGV. CDR3 length: 18 residues. The CDR3 nucleotides read TGTGCCAGGAGTCGTGCCATTCACAGGGTGATCACCTACAATGAGCAGTTCTTC. Translated: CARSRAIHRVITYNEQFF.

A word on this clonotype: A read error may account for a junction end that differs from germline. The chain employs TRBV10-2 and TRBJ2-2; TRBD2 matches 11 bases. The length of the CDR3 is 18 residues. In germline, CDR1 is WSHSY, CDR2 SAAADI. The CDR3 DNA reads TGCGTCAGCACTGAGGCTAAGGGACTAGCGGAGGACACTGGGGAGCTGTTTTTT. This gives the protein CVSTEAKGLAEDTGELFF.

The genes are TRBV6-2 or TRBV6-3 and TRBJ1-3, with a possible D match to TRBD1 (5 bases). Germline values: CDR1 MNHEY, CDR2 SVGEGT. The length of the CDR3 is 15 residues. The CDR3 loop is CVSSYSGLWSDTIYF. The CDR3 DNA reads TGTGTAAGCAGTTACTCGGGACTGTGGTCGGACACCATATATTTT.

Remarks on this clonotype: No conserved phenylalanine or tryptophan ends this CDR3, so it is likely a read error. This sequence joins TRBV5-5 and TRBJ1-1; unclear D gene. CDR3 length: 15 amino acids. The germline CDR1 and CDR2 sequences are SGHKS and YYEKEE (reference sequence). CDR3 residues: CASKPPGYLNTEAFS. CDR3 in DNA: TGTGCCAGCAAACCTCCCGGCTACCTGAATACTGAAGCTTTCTCT.

In regard to this clonotype: A read error may produce the germline difference seen at one junction end. V and J are TRBV13 and TRBJ2-3; D is unresolved. CDR1 and CDR2 (germline): PRHDT, FYEKMQ (reference sequence). The CDR3 sequence is 13 residues long. CDR3 DNA sequence: TGTGCCAGCAGCCTCCCCTCGATTGACACGCGGTATTTT. Translation: CASSLPSIDTRYF.

Concerning this clonotype: The conserved phenylalanine or tryptophan is not found at the CDR3 terminus, so this likely reflects a read error. The chain carries TRBV6-5 and TRBJ1-2, with D uncertain. The germline V gene encodes CDR1 MNHEY and CDR2 SVGAGI. The V gene lost 8 bases and the J gene lost 8 bases, with 21 bases spanning the gap. The CDR3 loop spans 14 amino acids. The CDR3: CASGQKGRSGGYTI. CDR3 coding DNA: TGTGCCAGCGGTCAGAAAGGCAGGTCGGGAGGCTACACCATC.

In this sample, this clonotype turned up many times. The chain links TRBV6-5 to TRBJ1-1, with D perhaps TRBD1 (5 bases). Trimming removed 2 bases at V and 5 bases at J, with 12 bases between. The CDR3 spans 14 residues. The germline gives CDR1 MNHEY, CDR2 SVGAGI. The CDR3 nucleotides are TGTGCCAGCAGTTACGGGGGGACGTCGACTGAAGCTTTCTTT. As protein: CASSYGGTSTEAFF.

As for this clonotype: The germline gene is not matched at one end of the junction; a read error may be the cause. This chain uses TRBV11-2 with TRBJ2-5, with 7 bases matching TRBD2. Germline loops: CDR1 SGHAT, CDR2 FQNNGV. The CDR3 contains 16 residues. The CDR3 reads CANSQTPGGGKETQYF. The CDR3 DNA is TGCGCCAACAGTCAAACTCCTGGCGGGGGAAAAGAGACCCAGTACTTC.

As concerns this clonotype: A read error may account for a junction end that differs from germline. This chain links TRBV11-3 with TRBJ2-1, with a possible D match to TRBD1 (6 bases). The germline V gene has CDR1 SGHNT and CDR2 YENEEA. The CDR3 is 13 residues long. DNA for the CDR3: TGCGCCATCAGCTTAATGTGGGACAACGAGCAGTTCTTC. Translating gives CAISLMWDNEQFF.

The chain recombines TRBV5-4 with TRBJ1-6; the D gene is possibly TRBD1 (6 bases). V was pared by 4 bases and J by 9 bases, with 17 bases between. This CDR3 is built from 15 residues. Per the germline V gene, CDR1 is SGHNT and CDR2 is YYREEE (reference sequence). The CDR3 loop is CASSLTQGKSSPLHF. Here the CDR3 DNA reads TGTGCCAGCAGCCTAACGCAGGGGAAGAGTTCACCCCTCCACTTT.

Concerning this clonotype itself: Since the CDR3 does not end with the conserved phenylalanine or tryptophan, this likely comes from a read error. It is unclear where the CDR3 begins or ends on the DNA, so no DNA is shown, and the CDR3 is as TCRdb lists it. The chain links TRBV12-3 or TRBV12-4 to TRBJ1-6. From its first to its last residue, the CDR3 has 12 amino acids. Here the CDR3 reads CTSSLKNSPLQL.

This chain uses TRBV4-1 with TRBJ2-3; 13 bases agree with TRBD2. V was clipped by 2 bases and J by 0 bases; unmatched bases: 17. Germline CDR1 is MGHRA and CDR2 is YSYEKL. This CDR3 has 22 residues. The CDR3 region has the DNA TGCGCCAGCAGCCAACCCCCACCGACTAGCGGGAGGCGGATGGTCAGCACAGATACGCAGTATTTT. Protein: CASSQPPPTSGRRMVSTDTQYF.

On this clonotype itself: The junction differs from germline at one of its ends, possibly a read error. The V and J genes are TRBV5-1 and TRBJ1-2; the D is unclear. Germline V lookup: CDR1 SGHRS, CDR2 YFSETQ. The CDR3 has 13 amino acids. CDR3: CASSLNTGNGYTF. The DNA for the CDR3 is TGCGCCAGCAGCTTGAACACGGGCAATGGCTACACGTTC.

DNA of the CDR3: TGCAGCGTTGGGGCGCGGGCGGGAGTTGAAGATACGCAGTATTTT. Translation: CSVGARAGVEDTQYF. The chain joins TRBV29-1 to TRBJ2-3; 7 nucleotides align to TRBD2. Germline CDR1 SQVTM, CDR2 ANQGSEA. The length of the CDR3 is 15 residues. Germline trimming cut 4 bases from V and 5 bases from J; bases unmatched to any gene: 12.

In regard to this clonotype: The missing conserved phenylalanine or tryptophan at the end of this CDR3 makes a read error likely. It is unclear where the CDR3 begins or ends on the DNA, so no DNA is shown, and the CDR3 is as TCRdb lists it. This chain connects TRBV29-1 to TRBJ2-1; the table gives TRBD2 as D, unverified against the DNA. The CDR3 spans 16 residues, counting both ends. Germline V gene sequence: CDR1 SQVTM, CDR2 ANQGSEA. The CDR3 spells CSVEGLAGDVYNERFL.

Note on this clonotype: This clone may be a read error of a much larger clone one base away. Since no conserved phenylalanine or tryptophan closes the CDR3, a read error is the likely cause. The genes are TRBV5-4 and TRBJ2-3; 11 nucleotides agree with TRBD2. Germline V gene lookup returns CDR1 SGHNT and CDR2 YYREEE (reference sequence). Unmatched junction bases numbered 22, after V lost 4 bases and J lost 0 bases. The CDR3 is made up of 22 amino acids. The CDR3 region is CASSLKRGSSGRHHPSTDTQYL. Written as DNA, the CDR3 is TGTGCCAGCAGCCTGAAAAGGGGGTCTAGCGGGAGGCACCACCCTAGCACAGATACGCAGTATCTT.

This clonotype has a count of ten or more. The rearrangement uses TRBV5-6 and TRBJ2-1, with D perhaps assigned TRBD1 or TRBD2 (5 bases each). The germline gives CDR1 SGHDT, CDR2 YYEEEE. Trimming shortened V by 5 bases and J by 6 bases, and 15 bases separated the two germline ends. The CDR3 covers 14 residues. This chain's CDR3 is CASRFGAVGNEQFF. CDR3 DNA sequence: TGTGCCAGCAGATTCGGGGCGGTGGGCAATGAGCAGTTCTTC.

A word on this clonotype: At one end the junction does not follow the germline gene, possibly because of a read error. The chain uses TRBV12-3 or TRBV12-4 and TRBJ2-1, with 10 bases that match TRBD2. The CDR3 has 17 amino acids. Written as DNA, the CDR3 is TGTGTCAGCACCGGGACTAGCGTGAGGGCCTCCTACAATGAGCAGTTCTTC. It specifies CVSTGTSVRASYNEQFF.

As for this clonotype: Mismatch with germline at one junction end may stem from a read error. V usage is TRBV7-9 and J usage is TRBJ1-2; no clear D gene. This CDR3 is 16 amino acids long. Germline lookup yields CDR1 SEHNR and CDR2 FQNEAQ (reference sequence). Here the CDR3 reads CASSPEGMLSQYGYTF. The CDR3 nucleotides are TGTGCCAGCAGCCCCGAGGGCATGTTGTCCCAGTATGGCTACACCTTT.

A remark on this clonotype: A junction boundary mismatches the germline segment, possibly from a read error. The chain uses TRBV11-2 and TRBJ2-7; D is possibly TRBD1 or TRBD2 (5 bases each). There are 15 residues in the CDR3. Looked up from germline, CDR1 is SGHAT and CDR2 is FQNNGV. This CDR3 reads CASSSGWDGPYEHYF. The CDR3 nucleotides are TGCGCCAGCAGCTCGGGGTGGGACGGACCCTACGAGCACTACTTC.

The rearrangement uses TRBV4-2 and TRBJ2-7, with a tentative D call TRBD1 (7 bases). This CDR3 comprises 14 residues. Trimming removed 7 bases at V and 8 bases at J, with 21 bases between. Germline CDR1 is LGHNA and CDR2 is YNFKEQ. CDR3 DNA sequence: TGTGCCAGCATCCAGGGGGGCTTGGCGGGCAAGCAGTACTTC. Encoded protein: CASIQGGLAGKQYF.